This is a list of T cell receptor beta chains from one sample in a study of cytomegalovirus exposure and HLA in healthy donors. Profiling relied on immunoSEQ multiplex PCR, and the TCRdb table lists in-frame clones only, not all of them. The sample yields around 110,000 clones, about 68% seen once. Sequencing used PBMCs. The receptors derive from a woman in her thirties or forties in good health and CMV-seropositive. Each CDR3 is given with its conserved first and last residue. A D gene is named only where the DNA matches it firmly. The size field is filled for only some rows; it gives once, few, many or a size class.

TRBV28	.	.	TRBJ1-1	TGTGCCAGCAGACTGCAGGGGAACACTGAAGCTTTCTTT	CASRLQGNTEAFF
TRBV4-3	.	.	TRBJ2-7	TGCGCCAGCAGCCAAGAAACAGGACAGATGGCCGAGCAGTACTTC	CASSQETGQMAEQYF
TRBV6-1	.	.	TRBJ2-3	TGTGCCAGCAGTGAAGGGGCCTACACCGGTGGGGATACGCAGTATTTT	CASSEGAYTGGDTQYF
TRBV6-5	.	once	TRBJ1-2	TGTGCCAGCATCGACAGGTTTCTGTCTAGTGGCTACACCTTC	CASIDRFLSSGYTF
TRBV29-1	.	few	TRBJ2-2	TGCAGCCCCGCCGGCTTGGGACACAGGGAAGCGAACACCGGGGAGCTGTTTTTT	CSPAGLGHREANTGELFF
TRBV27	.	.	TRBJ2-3	TGTGCCAGCAGGCGCACCACAGATACGCAGTATTTT	CASRRTTDTQYF
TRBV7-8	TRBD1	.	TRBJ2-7	TGTGCCAGCAGCTTCCCTGGGACAGCCAGTTACGAGCAGTACTTC	CASSFPGTASYEQYF
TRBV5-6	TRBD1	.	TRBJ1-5	TGTGCCAGCAGCTTAGGACAGGGAGGTCAGCCCCAGCATTTT	CASSLGQGGQPQHF
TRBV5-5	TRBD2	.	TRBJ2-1	TGTGCCAGCAGTTTGGCGGGAGCTTTGGTCAATGAGCAGTTCTTC	CASSLAGALVNEQFF
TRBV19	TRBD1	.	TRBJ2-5	TGTGCCAGTAGTGATAGGGGGCGCAAAAAGACCCAGTACTTC	CASSDRGRKKTQYF
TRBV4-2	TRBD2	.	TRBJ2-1	TGTGCCAGCAGCCCGTCAACTAGCGGGGTACAGACCTACAATGAGCAGTTCTTC	CASSPSTSGVQTYNEQFF
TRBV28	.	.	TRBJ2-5	TGTGCCAGCGGCTACGGACAGCAAGAGACCCAGTACTTC	CASGYGQQETQYF
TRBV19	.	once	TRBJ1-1	TGTGCCAGTAGTATCGGGTCGGGGGTTAGCACTGAAGCTTTCTTT	CASSIGSGVSTEAFF
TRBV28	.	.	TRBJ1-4	TGTGCCAGCTCGAATGAAAAACTGTTTTTT	CASSNEKLFF
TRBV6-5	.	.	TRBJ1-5	TGTGCCAGCAGTTACTCAGGGGCGTCCAATCAGCCCCAGCATTTT	CASSYSGASNQPQHF
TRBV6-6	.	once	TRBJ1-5	TGTGCCAGCAGTGGTAACGGGTTGGGGGGACAGCCCCAGCATTTT	CASSGNGLGGQPQHF
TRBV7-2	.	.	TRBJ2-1	TGTGCCAGCAGCTTAAATTCTGGGGGCGCCTACAATGAGCAGTTCTTC	CASSLNSGGAYNEQFF
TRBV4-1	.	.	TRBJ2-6	TGCGCCAGCAGCCTAAGAGCATCTGGGGCCAACGTCCTGACTTTC	CASSLRASGANVLTF
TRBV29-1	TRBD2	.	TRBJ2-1	TGCAGCGTTGAAGGGGGAGAAGCGGGAGCCCCGGCCAATGAGCAGTTCTTC	CSVEGGEAGAPANEQFF
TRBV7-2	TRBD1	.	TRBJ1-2	TGTGCCAGCAGCTCCCGGACAGGAGGCTACACCTTC	CASSSRTGGYTF
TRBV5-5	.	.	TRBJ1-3	TGTGCCAGCAGCTTGGAACAGTTTGCAAACACCATATATTTT	CASSLEQFANTIYF
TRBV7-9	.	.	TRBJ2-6	TGTTCCAGCAGCTTACCGTTCGGGGGATCTGGGGCCAACGTCCTGACTTTC	CSSSLPFGGSGANVLTF
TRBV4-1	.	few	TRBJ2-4	TGCGCCAGCAGCCATGCTAGGGGGGGAGTCGAGACCAAAAACATTCAGTACTTC	CASSHARGGVETKNIQYF
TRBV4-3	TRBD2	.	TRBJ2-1	TGCGCCAGCAGCCACGTCGGGACTAGCGGGAGCAATGAGCAGTTCTTC	CASSHVGTSGSNEQFF
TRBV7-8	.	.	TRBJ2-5	TGTGCCAGCAGCGTCTCAGGGAGGGGGAGTGGGGAGACCCAGTACTTC	CASSVSGRGSGETQYF
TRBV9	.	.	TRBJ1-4	TGTGCCAGCAGCTTGACAGGTGCTACTAATGAAAAACTGTTTTTT	CASSLTGATNEKLFF
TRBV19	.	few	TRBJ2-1	TGTGCCAGTAGTATGGCAGTCTACAATGAGCAGTTCTTC	CASSMAVYNEQFF
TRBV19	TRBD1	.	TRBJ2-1	TGTGCCAGTAGTATTAGAACTATCAGGGGGTCAGGTCAAAATGAGCAGTTCTTC	CASSIRTIRGSGQNEQFF
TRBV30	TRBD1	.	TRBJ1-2	TGTGCCTGGAGTGGGGACAGGGGGCTTGGCTACACCTTC	CAWSGDRGLGYTF
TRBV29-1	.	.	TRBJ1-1	TGCAGTACGTGGGGGAGGACTGAAGCTTTCTTT	CSTWGRTEAFF
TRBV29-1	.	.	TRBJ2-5	TGCAGCGTTGAAGTAGGGAGTCTTGAGACCCAGTACTTC	CSVEVGSLETQYF
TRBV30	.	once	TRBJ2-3	TGTGCCTGGAATCTGGAGAACACAGATACGCAGTATTTT	CAWNLENTDTQYF
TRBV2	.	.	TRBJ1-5	TGTGCCAGCAGTGATAATAGAGACAATCAGCCCCAGCATTTT	CASSDNRDNQPQHF
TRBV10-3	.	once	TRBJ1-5	TGTGCCATCAGTGCGGAGGGAATGGGGCGGAAGGATCAGCCCCAGCATTTT	CAISAEGMGRKDQPQHF
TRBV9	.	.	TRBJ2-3	TGTGCCAGCAGCGTAGGAGGGACATTCACAGATACGCAGTATTTT	CASSVGGTFTDTQYF
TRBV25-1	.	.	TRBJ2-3	TGTGCCAGCAGCGAACAGGGCACAGATACGCAGTATTTT	CASSEQGTDTQYF